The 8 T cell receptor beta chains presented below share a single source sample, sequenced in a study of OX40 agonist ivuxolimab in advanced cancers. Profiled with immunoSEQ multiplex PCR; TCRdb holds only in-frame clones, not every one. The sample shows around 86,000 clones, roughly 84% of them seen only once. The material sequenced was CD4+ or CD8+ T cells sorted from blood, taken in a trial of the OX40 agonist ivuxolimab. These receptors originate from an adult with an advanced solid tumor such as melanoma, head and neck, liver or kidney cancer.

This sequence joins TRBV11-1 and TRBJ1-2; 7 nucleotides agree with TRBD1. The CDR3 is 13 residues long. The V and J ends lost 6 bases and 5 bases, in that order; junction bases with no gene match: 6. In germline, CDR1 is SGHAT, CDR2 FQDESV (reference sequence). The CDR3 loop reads CASSPGTDYGYTF. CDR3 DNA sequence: TGTGCCAGCAGTCCCGGGACAGATTATGGCTACACCTTC.

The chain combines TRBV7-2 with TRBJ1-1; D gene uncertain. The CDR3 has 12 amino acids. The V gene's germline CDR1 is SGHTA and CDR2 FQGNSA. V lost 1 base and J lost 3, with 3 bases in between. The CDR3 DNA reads TGTGCCAGCAGCTTAGAGTACACTGAAGCTTTCTTT. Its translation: CASSLEYTEAFF.

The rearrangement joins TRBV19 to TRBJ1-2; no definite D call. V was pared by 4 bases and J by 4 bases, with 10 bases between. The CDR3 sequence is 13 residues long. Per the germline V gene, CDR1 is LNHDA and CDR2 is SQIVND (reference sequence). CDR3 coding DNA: TGTGCCAGTAGTACCACGGGGATCTATGGCTACACCTTC. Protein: CASSTTGIYGYTF.

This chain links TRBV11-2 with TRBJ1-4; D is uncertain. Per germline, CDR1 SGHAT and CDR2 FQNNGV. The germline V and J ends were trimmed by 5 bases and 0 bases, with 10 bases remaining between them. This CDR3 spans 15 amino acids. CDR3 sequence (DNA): TGTGCCAGCAGCCAAGACGGTGCAACTAATGAAAAACTGTTTTTT. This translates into CASSQDGATNEKLFF.

CDR3 loop: CSAGPRDIQYF. In nucleotides, the CDR3 is TGCAGTGCTGGACCCAGGGACATTCAGTACTTC. V usage is TRBV20-1 and J usage is TRBJ2-4; D is perhaps TRBD1 (5 bases). Germline assignment: CDR1 DFQATT and CDR2 SNEGSKA (reference sequence). V lost 5 bases and J lost 8, with 10 bases in between. This CDR3 is 11 amino acids long.

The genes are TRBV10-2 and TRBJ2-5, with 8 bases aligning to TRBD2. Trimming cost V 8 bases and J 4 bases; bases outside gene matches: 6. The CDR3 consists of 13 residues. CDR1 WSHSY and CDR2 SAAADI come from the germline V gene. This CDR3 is CASGSGGGETQYF. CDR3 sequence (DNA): TGCGCCAGCGGATCGGGGGGGGGAGAGACCCAGTACTTC.

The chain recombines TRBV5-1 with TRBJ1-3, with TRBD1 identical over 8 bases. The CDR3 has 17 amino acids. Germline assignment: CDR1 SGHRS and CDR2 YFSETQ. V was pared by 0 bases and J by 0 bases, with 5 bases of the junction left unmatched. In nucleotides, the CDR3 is TGCGCCAGCAGCTTGGTGGGACAGGTACTCTCTGGAAACACCATATATTTT. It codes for CASSLVGQVLSGNTIYF.

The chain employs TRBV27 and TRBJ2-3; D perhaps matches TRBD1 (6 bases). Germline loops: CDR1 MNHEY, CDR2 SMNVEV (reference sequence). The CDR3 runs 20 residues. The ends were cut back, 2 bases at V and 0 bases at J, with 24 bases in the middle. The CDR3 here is CASSLGSLFEGESSTDTQYF. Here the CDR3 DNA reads TGTGCCAGCAGTTTAGGTAGTCTTTTTGAGGGGGAATCTAGCACAGATACGCAGTATTTT.